These 17 T cell receptor beta chains originate from one sample sequenced in a study of blood T cell repertoires in COVID-19. Some clones are missing from TCRdb's copy, which holds only in-frame ones; the method was immunoSEQ multiplex PCR. The table has 85,000 to 130,000 clones, nearly 90% seen once. Sequencing was carried out using peripheral blood. Receptors originate from a woman aged 55-70 years with acute or convalescent COVID-19.

This chain joins TRBV9 and TRBJ1-2, with D possibly matching TRBD1 (5 bases). Trimming shortened V by 4 bases and J by 8 bases, and 18 bases separated the two germline ends. The CDR3 loop spans 14 amino acids. Germline V gives CDR1 SGDLS, CDR2 YYNGEE. In DNA, the CDR3 is TGTGCCAGCAGCCGAGTAGGGGCGCTTGGGGGCTACACCTTC. Protein: CASSRVGALGGYTF.

J is TRBJ1-2 and V is TRBV2; D call uncertain. Germline CDR1 SNHLY, CDR2 FYNNEI. This CDR3 spans 15 amino acids. V lost 1 base, J lost 3 bases, and 12 bases lay in between. CDR3 sequence: CASSEGASRDYGYTF. CDR3 sequence (DNA): TGTGCCAGCAGTGAAGGGGCCTCGCGGGACTATGGCTACACCTTC.

The chain couples TRBV7-8 to TRBJ1-5, with 7 bases identical to TRBD1. V lost 3 bases to trimming and J lost 7 bases; unmatched junction nucleotides: 6. This CDR3 contains 14 residues. Germline V CDR1 and CDR2: SGHVS, FQNEAQ. The CDR3 DNA reads TGTGCCAGCAGCTTCAGACAGGGAGGACAGCCCCAGCATTTT. Translation: CASSFRQGGQPQHF.

The chain recombines TRBV6-5 with TRBJ1-1; no firm D call. This CDR3 region has 12 residues. The germline CDR1 and CDR2 sequences are MNHEY and SVGAGI. The ends were cut back, 8 bases at V and 0 bases at J, with 7 bases in the middle. The CDR3 DNA reads TGTGCCAGCGAGGATCTGAACACTGAAGCTTTCTTT. Translated, it gives CASEDLNTEAFF.

The rearrangement uses TRBV19 and TRBJ1-1; 8 bases line up with TRBD1. J was trimmed by 4 bases and V by 4 bases; bases with no gene match: 8. The CDR3 runs to 15 residues. In germline, CDR1 is LNHDA, CDR2 SQIVND (reference sequence). The CDR3 sequence: CASSKTQGAVTEAFF. In nucleotides, the CDR3 is TGTGCCAGTAGTAAGACCCAGGGGGCGGTCACTGAAGCTTTCTTT.

The rearrangement joins TRBV7-2 to TRBJ2-1; D might be TRBD1 (5 bases). The CDR3 is made up of 13 amino acids. The ends were cut back, 2 bases at V and 10 bases at J, with 12 bases in the middle. Germline CDR1 reads SGHTA; CDR2 reads FQGNSA. The CDR3: CASSLSTVGEQFF. The CDR3 DNA sequence: TGTGCCAGCAGCTTATCGACAGTAGGCGAGCAGTTCTTC.

V usage is TRBV25-1 and J usage is TRBJ1-1, with unresolved D. CDR1 MGHDK and CDR2 SYGVNS come from the germline V gene. The CDR3 has 17 amino acids. Trimming stripped 6 bases from V and 0 bases from J, with 20 bases between. The CDR3 sequence: CASSALVHVGLNTEAFF. CDR3 DNA sequence: TGTGCCAGCAGCGCACTAGTCCACGTCGGCTTGAACACTGAAGCTTTCTTT.

The V gene is TRBV3-1 (or the pseudogene TRBV3-2), the J gene TRBJ2-4; the match to TRBD2 covers 8 bases. Per germline, CDR1 LGHDT and CDR2 YNNKEL (reference sequence). J gave up 0 bases and V 4 bases, and 8 bases lay outside the gene matches. This CDR3 region has 17 residues. The CDR3 loop is CASSRSPGGVAKNIQYF. CDR3 nucleotide sequence: TGTGCCAGCAGCCGAAGTCCCGGGGGGGTAGCCAAAAACATTCAGTACTTC.

This clone has only one observation. The CDR3 DNA is TGTGCCAGCAGCAAAGAAACTAGCGGGAGTAGGGTAACTTACAATGAGCAGTTCTTC. Translation: CASSKETSGSRVTYNEQFF. The chain uses TRBV21-1 and TRBJ2-1; TRBD2 was called by the table and not checked on the DNA. TRBV21-1 constitutes a pseudogene. This CDR3 is 19 amino acids long.

The chain joins TRBV5-4 to TRBJ1-2, with 10 positions matching TRBD1. Germline V lookup: CDR1 SGHNT, CDR2 YYREEE (reference sequence). J lost 3 bases, V lost 2 bases, and 4 bases had no gene match. The CDR3 covers 15 residues. CDR3 sequence reads: CASSLSGTGDYGYTF. In DNA form, the CDR3 reads TGTGCCAGCAGCTTATCAGGGACAGGGGACTATGGCTACACCTTC.

The gene calls are TRBV19 and TRBJ2-7, with no clear D. Germline assignment: CDR1 LNHDA and CDR2 SQIVND (reference sequence). Trimming pared 3 bases from V and 4 bases from J, leaving 13 bases between. The CDR3 spans 14 residues. The CDR3 protein is CASSIGLGLYEQYF. In DNA, the CDR3 is TGTGCCAGTAGTATTGGGTTGGGCCTTTACGAGCAGTACTTC.

The genes are TRBV19 and TRBJ1-1; 9 nucleotides align to TRBD1. Germline CDR1 reads LNHDA; CDR2 reads SQIVND (reference sequence). The CDR3 spans 13 residues. The V gene end was trimmed by 4 bases and the J gene end by 8 bases; junction bases not matched to a gene: 5. Here the CDR3 reads CASSNRGRREAFF. DNA of the CDR3: TGTGCCAGTAGTAACAGGGGGCGCAGGGAAGCTTTCTTT.

This chain uses TRBV7-3 with TRBJ2-1; the D is unclear. Trimming removed 4 bases from V and 5 bases from J, with 6 bases in between. The CDR3 extends over 12 amino acids. Germline assignment: CDR1 SGHTA and CDR2 FQGTGA. CDR3 nucleotide sequence: TGTGCCAGCAGCTCCTACCACAATGAGCAGTTCTTC. This sequence encodes CASSSYHNEQFF.

The chain is built from TRBV27 and TRBJ2-5; the match to TRBD1 covers 9 bases. V lost 6 bases, J lost 5 bases, and 10 bases stayed unmatched. The CDR3 is 15 residues long. Germline CDR1 reads MNHEY; CDR2 reads SMNVEV (reference sequence). Written as DNA, the CDR3 is TGTGCCAGCAGAAACAGGGGGCGAAGTCTGGAGACCCAGTACTTC. As protein: CASRNRGRSLETQYF.

This clone was found once. The chain carries TRBV29-1 and TRBJ1-4; TRBD1 agrees at 10 bases. The CDR3 spans 16 residues. Germline V CDR1 and CDR2: SQVTM, ANQGSEA. The V segment lost 6 bases and the J segment 7 bases; nucleotides outside the gene matches: 14. CDR3: CSVLRDRGRGFEKLFF. The CDR3 DNA reads as TGCAGCGTCCTCCGGGACAGGGGCAGGGGGTTTGAAAAACTGTTTTTT.

The chain uses TRBV30 and TRBJ2-7; 11 positions match TRBD1. CDR1 and CDR2 from the germline V gene are GTSNPN and SVGIG (reference sequence). J gave up 3 bases and V 1 base, and 11 bases lay outside the gene matches. CDR3 length: 17 residues. CDR3 amino acids: CAWSGGQGATGLYEQYF. Here the CDR3 DNA reads TGTGCCTGGAGTGGAGGACAGGGGGCGACGGGACTCTACGAGCAGTACTTC. The whole variable domain, remainder taken from reference TRBV30 and TRBJ2-7, is SQTIHQWPATLVQPVGSPLSLECTVEGTSNPNLYWYRQAAGRGLQLLFYSVGIGQISSEVPQNLSASRPQDRQFILSSKKLLLSDSGFYLCAWSGGQGATGLYEQYFGPGTRLTVT.

CDR3 region: CASSLLANEQFF. The CDR3, as DNA: TGTGCCAGCAGTCTTCTGGCCAATGAGCAGTTCTTC. The rearrangement uses TRBV28 and TRBJ2-1, with D unclear. With 5 bases removed from V and 6 bases from J, the gap between germline ends came to 8 bases. This CDR3 region has 12 residues. Looked up from germline, CDR1 is MDHEN and CDR2 is SYDVKM. Filled out from reference TRBV28 and TRBJ2-1, the complete variable domain reads DVKVTQSSRYLVKRTGEKVFLECVQDMDHENMFWYRQDPGLGLRLIYFSYDVKMKEKGDIPEGYSVSREKKERFSLILESASTNQTSMYLCASSLLANEQFFGPGTRLTVL.